The TCR beta chain under discussion was sequenced for a study of OX40 agonist ivuxolimab in advanced cancers. Findings of the study overall: CD4+ and CD8+ T cells in blood underwent clonal expansion by week 6 at 0.1 to 3.0 mg/kg. On average, CD8+ T cells had more expanded clones than CD4+.

This clone was seen once. Its target is unknown. Generated by immunoSEQ multiplex PCR, the TCRdb table keeps only in-frame clones and is missing some. The table shows about 77,000 clones, with about nine tenths occurring only once. V was clipped by 3 bases and J by 6 bases, with 15 bases between them. This CDR3 is 15 amino acids long. The germline CDR1 and CDR2 sequences are SGHNT and YENEEA. V gene TRBV11-3 combines with J gene TRBJ1-5; possibly TRBD1 for D (5 bases). This specimen consisted of CD4+ or CD8+ T cells sorted from blood, obtained in a trial of the OX40 agonist ivuxolimab. The source is an adult with an advanced solid tumor such as melanoma, head and neck, liver or kidney cancer. The CDR3 spells CASSLDPPGSQPQHF. As DNA, the CDR3 is TGTGCCAGCAGCTTGGACCCTCCAGGGAGTCAGCCCCAGCATTTT.